The clone carrying this T cell receptor beta chain was detected ten times or more. No antigen is known for it. Germline CDR1 reads SGHNT; CDR2 reads YENEEA. The CDR3 length is 15 residues. Trimming removed 3 bases from V and 5 bases from J; junction bases left unmatched: 7. The lymph nodes were axillary draining lymph nodes from breast cancer patients. One entry per CDR3 protein results from TCRdb running MiXCR on the multiplex PCR reads. Of about 230,000 distinct CDR3 sequences in the sample, approximately 29% are singletons; the top ten hold over 1.1%. The data originate from a study of breast tumors, draining lymph nodes, adjacent tissues. Study-wide findings and caveats: Tumors had less TCR diversity than lymph nodes, more than nontumor tissue. Data fit most tumor T cells coming from lymph node, expanding in tumor. Compared with basal-like, luminal-like tumors shared significantly more repertoire with nontumor tissue.

The source is a female donor with breast cancer. Some clones in this sample may be carry-over from other donors' samples. The chain couples TRBV11-3 to TRBJ2-1, with TRBD2 matching 7 bases. The sample consisted of axillary lymph node tissue. This chain's CDR3 is CASSFRTRYNNEQFF. DNA of the CDR3: TGTGCCAGCAGCTTCCGGACTAGGTATAACAATGAGCAGTTCTTC.